These 8 T cell receptor beta chains originate from one sample sequenced in a study of beta chain features in type 1 diabetes. Study findings and constraints: Shortening that was moderate but significant affected the TCRB CDR3s of Type 1 diabetes patients in all four CD4+ subsets.

Their antigens remain unidentified. Every isolated RNA sample was fully reverse transcribed, so sequencing captured expressed TCRB transcripts. TCRdb's table, derived via immunoSEQ multiplex PCR, lists solely in-frame clones and lacks some. In the table there are 640,000 or so clones, roughly an eighth of which are singletons. The source material was naive CD4+ T cells from blood. These receptors all come from a man in his late teens or twenties with type 1 diabetes.

The chain has TRBV4-3 and TRBJ1-6, with 7 bases matching TRBD1. CDR1 and CDR2 from the germline V gene are LGHNA and YSLEER. The CDR3 spans 15 residues. The junction had 5 bases not matched to a gene; V was cut back by 0 bases and J by 9 bases. CDR3 region: CASSQDGQGGSPLHF. CDR3 DNA sequence: TGCGCCAGCAGCCAAGATGGCCAGGGGGGTTCACCCCTCCACTTT.

The table lists this clone with a few counts. For the CDR3, the DNA is TGTGCCAGCAGCTTAGCGTGGCAAACCTACGAGCAGTACTTC. Translation gives CASSLAWQTYEQYF. The genes are TRBV7-2 and TRBJ2-7; D not resolved. The germline V gene has CDR1 SGHTA and CDR2 FQGNSA. The CDR3 runs 14 residues. Trimming stripped 0 bases from V and 2 bases from J, with 8 bases between.

This clone occurred a few times. The chain links TRBV25-1 to TRBJ2-7; a possible D gene is TRBD2 (6 bases). Trimming pared 6 bases from V and 3 bases from J, leaving 15 bases between. The CDR3 loop spans 14 amino acids. CDR1 and CDR2 (germline): MGHDK, SYGVNS. CDR3 nucleotide sequence: TGTGCCAGCAGACCTGCGGGACCACACTACGAGCAGTACTTC. Translating gives CASRPAGPHYEQYF.

The sample holds a few counts of this clone. The chain has TRBV5-1 and TRBJ2-3, with D unclear. The CDR3 consists of 14 residues. V was trimmed by 4 bases and J by 0 bases, leaving 9 bases between them. The germline V gene has CDR1 SGHRS and CDR2 YFSETQ. The chain's CDR3 is CASSPSPSTDTQYF. In DNA, the CDR3 is TGCGCCAGCAGCCCAAGCCCTAGCACAGATACGCAGTATTTT.

This clone showed up just a few times. The gene calls are TRBV30 and TRBJ1-2; a possible D gene is TRBD1 (5 bases). Trimming removed 7 bases from V and 6 bases from J, with 21 bases in between. The CDR3 loop spans 14 amino acids. Germline V lookup: CDR1 GTSNPN, CDR2 SVGIG (reference sequence). The CDR3 DNA is TGTGCCTACCTTGAGCAGGGTATAAGGAATGGCTACACCTTC. The encoded protein is CAYLEQGIRNGYTF.

Concerning this clone itself: In the same sample, other DNA sequences code for this CDR3. V is TRBV6-5 and J is TRBJ2-3; D gene unclear. V shed 6 bases and J shed 5 bases, with 6 bases lying between them. The germline V gene has CDR1 MNHEY and CDR2 SVGAGI. The CDR3 totals 11 residues. CDR3 sequence: CASSLLDTQYF. CDR3 in DNA: TGTGCCAGCAGCCTATTAGATACGCAGTATTTT.

This clone came up a few times. The chain couples TRBV19 to TRBJ1-6; TRBD1 matches at 10 bases. Germline V CDR1 and CDR2: LNHDA, SQIVND (reference sequence). This CDR3 has 14 residues. With V trimmed by 4 bases and J by 9 bases, 3 bases remained unmatched. CDR3 bases: TGTGCCAGTAGTACGGACAGGGGGGGTTCACCCCTCCACTTT. Protein product: CASSTDRGGSPLHF.

This clone has a handful of counts. The chain recombines TRBV5-1 with TRBJ1-1, with D hard to call. This CDR3 contains 14 residues. Germline V gene sequence: CDR1 SGHRS, CDR2 YFSETQ. The V end lost 0 bases, the J end lost 0 bases, and 6 bases lay between the germline ends. CDR3 protein: CASSLGNMNTEAFF. The CDR3 bases are TGCGCCAGCAGCTTGGGGAACATGAACACTGAAGCTTTCTTT. Supplemented by reference TRBV5-1 and TRBJ1-1, the full variable domain reads KAGVTQTPRYLIKTRGQQVTLSCSPISGHRSVSWYQQTPGQGLQFLFEYFSETQRNKGNFPGRFSGRQFSNSRSEMNVSTLELGDSALYLCASSLGNMNTEAFFGQGTRLTVV.